The text below deals with one T cell receptor beta chain. The data originate from a study of T-cell reconstitution after alpha-beta-depleted transplantation in children. A TCRbeta library incorporating unique molecular identifiers was prepared. TCRdb re-called the PCR reads through MiXCR, storing one row per CDR3 protein. The sample includes more than 400,000 distinct CDR3 sequences, over 40% of them seen just once. This CDR3 contains 17 residues. This TCR was sampled from a girl aged 2 to 9 with aplastic anemia, due to receive a stem cell transplant. The specimen was PBMCs, collected before TCRalphabeta/CD19-depleted stem cell transplant. This chain links TRBV21-1 with TRBJ2-3; the table's D gene call, TRBD2, was not cross checked with the DNA. TRBV21-1 is noted as a pseudogene. CDR3 region: CASSKVNGTSGADTQYF. CDR3 bases: TGTGCCAGCAGCAAAGTGAATGGGACTAGCGGAGCAGATACGCAGTATTTT.